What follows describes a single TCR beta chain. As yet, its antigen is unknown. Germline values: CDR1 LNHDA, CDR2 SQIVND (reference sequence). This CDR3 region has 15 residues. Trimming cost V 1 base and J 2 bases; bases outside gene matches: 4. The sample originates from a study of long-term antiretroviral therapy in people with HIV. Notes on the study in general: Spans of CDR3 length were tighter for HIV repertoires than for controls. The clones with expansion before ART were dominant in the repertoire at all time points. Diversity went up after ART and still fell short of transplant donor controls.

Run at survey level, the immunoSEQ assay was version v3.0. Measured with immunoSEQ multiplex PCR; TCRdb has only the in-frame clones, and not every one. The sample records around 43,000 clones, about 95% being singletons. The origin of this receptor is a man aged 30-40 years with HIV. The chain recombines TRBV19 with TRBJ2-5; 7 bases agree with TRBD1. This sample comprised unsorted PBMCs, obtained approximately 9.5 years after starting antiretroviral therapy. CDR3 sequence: CASSIAGTDQETQYF. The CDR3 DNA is TGTGCCAGTAGTATAGCCGGGACAGATCAAGAGACCCAGTACTTC.